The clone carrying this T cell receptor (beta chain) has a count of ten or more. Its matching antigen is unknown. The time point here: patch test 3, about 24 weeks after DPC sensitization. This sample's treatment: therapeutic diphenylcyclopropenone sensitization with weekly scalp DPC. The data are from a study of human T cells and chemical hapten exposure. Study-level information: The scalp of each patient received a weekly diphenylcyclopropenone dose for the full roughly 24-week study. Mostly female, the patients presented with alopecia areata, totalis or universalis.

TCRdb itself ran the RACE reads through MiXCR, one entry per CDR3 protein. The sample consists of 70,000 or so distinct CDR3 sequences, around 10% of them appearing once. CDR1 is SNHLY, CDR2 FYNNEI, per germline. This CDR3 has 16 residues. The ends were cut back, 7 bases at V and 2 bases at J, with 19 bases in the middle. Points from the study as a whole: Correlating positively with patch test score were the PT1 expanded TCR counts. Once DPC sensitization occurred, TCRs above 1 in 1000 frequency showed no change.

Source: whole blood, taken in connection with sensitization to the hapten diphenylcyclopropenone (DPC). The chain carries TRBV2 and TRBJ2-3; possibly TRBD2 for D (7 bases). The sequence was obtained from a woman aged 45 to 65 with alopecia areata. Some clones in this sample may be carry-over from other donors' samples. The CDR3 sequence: CASTRGASGVTDTQYF. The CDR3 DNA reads TGTGCCAGCACTAGGGGGGCTAGCGGTGTCACAGATACGCAGTATTTT.